This TCR beta chain was recorded in a study of beta chain features in type 1 diabetes. Study-wide points: Significant though moderate, a shortening of TCRB CDR3s appeared in all four CD4+ subsets of Type 1 diabetes patients. Whatever favoring of shorter templates PCR might show would apply equally to patients and controls.

Every isolated RNA sample was fully reverse transcribed, so sequencing captured expressed TCRB transcripts. Libraries were prepared by immunoSEQ multiplex PCR; TCRdb keeps only in-frame clonotypes and omits some of them. This table holds hundreds of thousands of clones, about an eighth found once. This clone was counted between two and nine times. Its cognate antigen is unknown. Germline loops: CDR1 SGHRS, CDR2 YFSETQ. The V and J ends lost 0 bases and 3 bases respectively, with 13 bases between them. The CDR3 totals 15 residues. This receptor was taken from a man aged 18 to 30 with type 1 diabetes. Sequencing was performed on naive CD4+ T cells from blood. The chain carries TRBV5-1 and TRBJ2-7, with a possible D match to TRBD1 (6 bases). The CDR3 region is CASSLVRQEDYEQYF. The CDR3 DNA reads TGCGCCAGCAGCTTGGTTCGACAGGAGGACTACGAGCAGTACTTC.